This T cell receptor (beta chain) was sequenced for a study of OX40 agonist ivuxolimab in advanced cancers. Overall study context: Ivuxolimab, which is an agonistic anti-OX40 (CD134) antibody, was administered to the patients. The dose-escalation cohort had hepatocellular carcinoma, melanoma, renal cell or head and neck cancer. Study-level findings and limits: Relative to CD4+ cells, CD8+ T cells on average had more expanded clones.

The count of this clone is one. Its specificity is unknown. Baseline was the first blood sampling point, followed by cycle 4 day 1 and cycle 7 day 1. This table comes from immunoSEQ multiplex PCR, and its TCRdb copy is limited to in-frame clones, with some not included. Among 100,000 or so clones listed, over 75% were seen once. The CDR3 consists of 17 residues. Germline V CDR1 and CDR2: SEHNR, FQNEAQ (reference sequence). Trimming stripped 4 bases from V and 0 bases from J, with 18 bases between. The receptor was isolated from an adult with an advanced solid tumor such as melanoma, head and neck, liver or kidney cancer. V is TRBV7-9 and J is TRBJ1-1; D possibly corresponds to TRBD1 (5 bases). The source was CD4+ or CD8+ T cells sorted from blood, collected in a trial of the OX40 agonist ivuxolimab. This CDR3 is CASSSVGVRGMNTEAFF. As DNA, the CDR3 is TGTGCCAGCAGCTCGGTTGGAGTTAGGGGAATGAACACTGAAGCTTTCTTT. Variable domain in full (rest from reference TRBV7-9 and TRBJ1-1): DTGVSQNPRHKITKRGQNVTFRCDPISEHNRLYWYRQTLGQGPEFLTYFQNEAQLEKSRLLSDRFSAERPKGSFSTLEIQRTEQGDSAMYLCASSSVGVRGMNTEAFFGQGTRLTVV.